The rows below give T cell receptor beta chains drawn from one sample of a study of blood T cell repertoires in COVID-19. Assay used: immunoSEQ multiplex PCR; TCRdb lists only in-frame clones, some missing. Of more than 200,000 clones listed, 65% to 90% are singletons. Sequencing input: peripheral blood. The receptors were sampled from a man aged 45-60 years with COVID-19, enrolled during active disease. The CDR3 runs from the conserved cysteine through the conserved F or W. D genes are given only for firm matches. Rows give clone size only sometimes, using once, few, many, or a class for an expanded clone.

once	TRBJ2-7	TRBV29-1	TRBD2	CSVARLAGDYEQYF	TGCAGCGTCGCGCGGTTAGCGGGAGACTACGAGCAGTACTTC
-	TRBJ2-1	TRBV2	TRBD1	CASSDTGVGNEQFF	TGTGCCAGCAGTGATACAGGGGTTGGGAATGAGCAGTTCTTC
-	TRBJ2-1	TRBV9	TRBD2	CASSVGFTSGYNEQFF	TGTGCCAGCAGCGTAGGTTTTACTAGCGGCTACAATGAGCAGTTCTTC
once	TRBJ1-5	TRBV6-5	-	CASTEAGSNQPQHF	TGTGCCAGCACCGAGGCGGGTAGCAATCAGCCCCAGCATTTT
few	TRBJ1-1	TRBV5-4	TRBD1	CASSLPGQGASEAFF	TGTGCCAGCAGCCTACCGGGACAGGGGGCTTCTGAAGCTTTCTTT
-	TRBJ2-7	TRBV25-1	TRBD1	CASNRDRDEQYF	TGTGCCAGCAACCGGGACAGGGATGAGCAGTACTTC
once	TRBJ2-1	TRBV30	TRBD1	CAWSVGTGEFF	TGTGCCTGGAGTGTAGGGACAGGGGAGTTCTTC
-	TRBJ2-2	TRBV5-4	TRBD1	CASSSGGTGELFF	TGTGCCAGCAGCTCAGGGGGCACCGGGGAGCTGTTTTTT
-	TRBJ2-3	TRBV28	-	CASSLGEHTQYF	TGTGCCAGCAGTTTGGGCGAGCATACGCAGTATTTT
-	TRBJ1-3	TRBV5-1	-	CASSLGGPGGNTIYF	TGCGCCAGCAGCTTGGGGGGCCCAGGAGGAAACACCATATATTTT
-	TRBJ1-3	TRBV18	TRBD1	CASSRGTAGNTIYF	TGTGCCAGCTCACGAGGGACAGCTGGAAACACCATATATTTT
-	TRBJ2-3	TRBV7-2	TRBD2	CASSSSGTRTDTQYF	TGTGCCAGCAGCTCCAGCGGGACCCGCACAGATACGCAGTATTTT
-	TRBJ2-3	TRBV5-1	TRBD1	CASSPRDSQDTQYF	TGCGCCAGCAGCCCCCGGGACAGCCAAGATACGCAGTATTTT
-	TRBJ2-7	TRBV20-1	TRBD1	CSATGVGEQYF	TGCAGTGCCACAGGGGTCGGCGAGCAGTACTTC
-	TRBJ2-1	TRBV5-4	TRBD2	CASSLWTSVSNEQFF	TGTGCCAGCAGCTTGTGGACTAGCGTGAGCAATGAGCAGTTCTTC
-	TRBJ2-7	TRBV10-1	-	CASSVAAGRREYEQYF	TGCGCCAGCAGTGTCGCAGCTGGGCGGAGGGAATACGAGCAGTACTTC
-	TRBJ2-7	TRBV29-1	-	CSAKGAGYEQYF	TGCAGCGCAAAAGGAGCGGGCTACGAGCAGTACTTC
-	TRBJ2-1	TRBV13	TRBD2	CASSLGTSGASSYNEQFF	TGTGCCAGCAGCTTAGGGACTAGCGGGGCTAGCTCCTACAATGAGCAGTTCTTC
-	TRBJ2-2	TRBV5-1	TRBD2	CASSLGAAGGGELFF	TGCGCCAGCAGCTTAGGAGCCGCGGGGGGCGGGGAGCTGTTTTTT
once	TRBJ2-2	TRBV7-9	TRBD1	CASSHGEQGDTGELFF	TGTGCCAGCAGCCATGGAGAACAGGGGGACACCGGGGAGCTGTTTTTT
-	TRBJ2-7	TRBV7-2	-	CASSLVSGASSYEQYF	TGTGCCAGCAGCTTAGTTTCAGGGGCTTCCTCCTACGAGCAGTACTTC
-	TRBJ1-5	TRBV6-5	TRBD1	CATKTGTDNQPQHF	TGTGCCACCAAGACCGGGACAGACAATCAGCCCCAGCATTTT
-	TRBJ1-5	TRBV6-5	-	CASSYSRTQSRPQHF	TGTGCCAGCAGTTACTCGAGGACACAGAGCAGGCCCCAGCATTTT
-	TRBJ2-2	TRBV7-6	-	CASRQDAGGELFF	TGTGCCAGCAGACAAGATGCGGGCGGGGAGCTGTTTTTT
once	TRBJ1-4	TRBV6-5	-	CASSSSGGRGEKLFF	TGTGCCAGCAGTAGCAGTGGGGGCAGGGGTGAAAAACTGTTTTTT
-	TRBJ2-7	TRBV12-3/TRBV12-4	TRBD1	CASSAGDSYEQYF	TGTGCCAGCAGTGCCGGGGACAGTTACGAGCAGTACTTC
-	TRBJ2-2	TRBV7-8	TRBD2	CASSQTGGPITGELFF	TGTGCCAGCAGCCAGACGGGGGGGCCTATCACCGGGGAGCTGTTTTTT
-	TRBJ2-7	TRBV2	TRBD2	CASRGLAGASGEQYF	TGTGCCAGCAGAGGACTAGCGGGAGCCTCCGGGGAGCAGTACTTC
-	TRBJ2-7	TRBV7-8	TRBD2	CASSRRRSGAHEQYF	TGTGCCAGCAGCCGACGACGGAGCGGGGCCCACGAGCAGTACTTC
-	TRBJ1-1	TRBV7-9	-	CASSRTPDEAFF	TGTGCCAGCAGCCGGACACCTGACGAAGCTTTCTTT
-	TRBJ1-2	TRBV6-2/TRBV6-3	-	CASSSNRENYGYTF	TGTGCCAGCAGTTCAAACAGGGAAAACTATGGCTACACCTTC
once	TRBJ2-2	TRBV19	TRBD2	CASRGETSGGNTGELFF	TGTGCCAGTAGAGGGGAGACTAGCGGGGGGAACACCGGGGAGCTGTTTTTT
-	TRBJ1-3	TRBV6-5	TRBD1	CASSYGGQTGNTIYF	TGTGCCAGCAGTTACGGGGGACAGACTGGAAACACCATATATTTT
-	TRBJ1-3	TRBV6-5	-	CASRGVGSSGNTIYF	TGTGCCAGCAGAGGGGTGGGTAGCTCTGGAAACACCATATATTTT
-	TRBJ1-1	TRBV6-2/TRBV6-3	-	CASSLRQNTEAFF	TGTGCCAGCAGTTTAAGACAGAACACTGAAGCTTTCTTT
-	TRBJ2-6	TRBV7-9	-	CASSFTSRGAGANVLTF	TGTGCCAGCAGCTTTACCTCCAGGGGGGCTGGGGCCAACGTCCTGACTTTC
-	TRBJ2-7	TRBV27	-	CASSNRGGGGYEQYF	TGTGCCAGCAGTAACAGGGGGGGTGGGGGATACGAGCAGTACTTC
-	TRBJ2-3	TRBV28	-	CASSLGGADTQYF	TGTGCCAGCAGTTTGGGGGGTGCAGATACGCAGTATTTT
-	TRBJ1-2	TRBV12-3/TRBV12-4	TRBD1	CASRPGQGYGYTF	TGTGCCAGCAGGCCGGGACAGGGCTATGGCTACACCTTC
-	TRBJ2-3	TRBV2	-	CASRADTQYF	TGTGCCAGCCGGGCAGATACGCAGTATTTT
-	TRBJ2-7	TRBV27	-	CASISSGTGTYEQYF	TGTGCCAGCATCAGTAGCGGGACAGGGACCTACGAGCAGTACTTC
-	TRBJ2-3	TRBV2	TRBD2	CASSLEREWDTQYF	TGTGCCAGCAGTCTAGAGCGGGAGTGGGATACGCAGTATTTT
-	TRBJ1-3	TRBV19	-	CATTLGGTGNTIYF	TGTGCCACCACGCTCGGGGGAACTGGAAACACCATATATTTT
-	TRBJ2-2	TRBV2	TRBD2	CASKWSSGGNTGELFF	TGTGCCAGCAAATGGTCGAGCGGGGGGAACACCGGGGAGCTGTTTTTT
-	TRBJ2-1	TRBV6-4	TRBD1	CASSEQGAGNEQFF	TGTGCCAGCAGTGAGCAGGGGGCCGGCAATGAGCAGTTCTTC
-	TRBJ2-6	TRBV11-3	-	CASSTGITGANVLTF	TGTGCCAGCAGCACAGGGATCACTGGGGCCAACGTCCTGACTTTC
-	TRBJ1-5	TRBV5-1	TRBD1	CASSPGTGDQPQHF	TGCGCCAGCAGTCCCGGGACAGGGGATCAGCCCCAGCATTTT
-	TRBJ1-1	TRBV6-5	TRBD1	CASRAGGFWAEAFF	TGTGCCAGCAGGGCAGGGGGATTTTGGGCTGAAGCTTTCTTT
-	TRBJ2-1	TRBV19	-	CASSPRLAGWGNEQFF	TGTGCCAGTAGTCCAAGGCTTGCGGGGTGGGGGAATGAGCAGTTCTTC
once	TRBJ2-1	TRBV19	TRBD2	CASSIVAGGRNEQFF	TGTGCCAGTAGTATCGTTGCGGGAGGAAGAAATGAGCAGTTCTTC
-	TRBJ2-5	TRBV29-1	TRBD2	CSVLTGGLGETQYF	TGCAGCGTTTTAACGGGGGGTCTGGGAGAGACCCAGTACTTC
-	TRBJ2-7	TRBV5-1	TRBD2	CASSQGLESYEQYF	TGCGCCAGCAGCCAGGGACTAGAATCCTACGAGCAGTACTTC
-	TRBJ2-1	TRBV5-5	-	CASSLPTDNEQFF	TGTGCCAGCAGCTTACCGACAGACAATGAGCAGTTCTTC